This is a list of T cell receptor beta chains from one sample in a study of radiation and T cells in renal cell carcinoma. Using immunoSEQ multiplex PCR, the repertoire was profiled, and TCRdb retains in-frame clones only, with some absent. The table lists almost 9,500 clones, around 63% of them singletons. The source material was tumor tissue, sampled from a patient whose treatment included radiotherapy and nephrectomy. These receptor sequences come from a woman aged 50 to 65 with renal cell carcinoma. Both conserved end residues are part of each CDR3. A D gene is named only where the DNA matches it firmly.

j_call	v_call	d_call	cdr3_aa
TRBJ1-1	TRBV18	TRBD1	CASSRGQGLDTEAFF
TRBJ2-7	TRBV7-9	NA	CASSSATSYEQYF
TRBJ2-2	TRBV11-2	NA	CASSLNPGNTGELFF
TRBJ2-1	TRBV10-3	NA	CASSYIAGGEQFF
TRBJ2-1	TRBV7-8	NA	CASSSEELSEQFF
TRBJ2-1	TRBV21-1	NA	CASSNSRLAGFLSYNEQFF
TRBJ1-4	TRBV28	NA	CASTPTLGATNEKLFF
TRBJ2-3	TRBV7-9	TRBD1	CASSAGQGADTQYF
TRBJ2-7	TRBV27	TRBD2	CATMRASGSYEQYF
TRBJ1-5	TRBV10-3	NA	CAISENPPQAYSNQPQHF
TRBJ2-7	TRBV18	TRBD2	CASSPPLAGGSYEQYF
TRBJ1-2	TRBV18	TRBD1	CASSVRQGGVIDGYTF
TRBJ2-1	TRBV6-1	TRBD2	CASGTSGRGGEFF
TRBJ1-1	TRBV14	NA	CASSIRGYALEAFF
TRBJ2-7	TRBV5-5	NA	CASSGGDRPHYEQYF
TRBJ1-2	TRBV4-3	NA	CASSRLGGVPFYGYTF
TRBJ1-5	TRBV28	NA	CASSPRDGNNQPQHF
TRBJ2-3	TRBV27	TRBD2	CASSRLAGGTDTQYF
TRBJ2-5	TRBV5-5	TRBD1	CASSTTGTVQETQYF
TRBJ1-5	TRBV6-5	NA	CASNDRPNQPQHF
TRBJ1-6	TRBV19	NA	CASRRTENSNSPLHF
TRBJ1-4	TRBV7-9	NA	CASSQPDDKLFF
TRBJ2-3	TRBV11-1	NA	CASSLVNGGEDTQYF
TRBJ2-5	TRBV15	NA	CATSRGAGWETQYF
TRBJ2-7	TRBV9	TRBD2	CASSAERGTSYEQYF
TRBJ1-1	TRBV27	NA	CASSQPGLNTEAFF
TRBJ2-4	TRBV27	TRBD1	CASSGTDHLLAKNIQYF
TRBJ1-2	TRBV7-2	NA	CASSPVPWFLGGYTF
TRBJ2-1	TRBV5-4	NA	CASSLALTSPEQFF
TRBJ2-1	TRBV6-4	NA	CASSAGEAYNEQFF
TRBJ2-1	TRBV23-1	NA	CASSQGAYEQFF
TRBJ1-2	TRBV27	TRBD1	CASSPSRTGGKGGYTF
TRBJ2-7	TRBV29-1	TRBD1	CSVGGQGSYEQYF
TRBJ1-2	TRBV6-1	NA	CASTISPEGGGYTF
TRBJ1-1	TRBV11-2	NA	CASSFAREAFF
TRBJ1-3	TRBV4-2	NA	CASSQSGETVSSGNTIYF
TRBJ2-2	TRBV6-4	TRBD1	CASSPATGGLVGELFF
TRBJ1-2	TRBV7-2	NA	CASSLGMGLPRDGYTF
TRBJ2-2	TRBV28	NA	CASSATGFNTGELFF
TRBJ1-2	TRBV5-1	TRBD1	CASSTGQGEVYGYTF
TRBJ1-1	TRBV6-5	NA	CASGTPAEAFF
TRBJ2-1	TRBV21-1	NA	CASTRGQAESSYNEQFF
TRBJ1-3	TRBV7-2	NA	CASSLGSQGPSGNTIYF
TRBJ2-5	TRBV7-2	TRBD2	CASTPYGTSGALAETQYF
TRBJ2-7	TRBV4-2	TRBD1	CASSFPGTGENEQYF
TRBJ1-2	TRBV12-5	NA	CASGLVDSSLRRDGYTF
TRBJ1-2	TRBV7-1	NA	CASSLKGYGYTF
TRBJ1-2	TRBV5-8	NA	CASSPVPWFLGGYTF
TRBJ1-5	TRBV19	TRBD1	CASSTPPLSGTGGGQPQHF
TRBJ2-3	TRBV7-3	TRBD1	CASSLTGGKDTQYF
TRBJ1-2	TRBV7-2	NA	CASRNAPNTAYGYTF
TRBJ1-3	TRBV2	NA	CASSEAQEPGRSSGNTIYF
TRBJ1-4	TRBV6-1	NA	CAGLGVGEEKLFF
TRBJ2-5	TRBV5-1	NA	CASSLTRTADSGGTQYF
TRBJ1-1	TRBV14	NA	CASSQNTEAFF
TRBJ1-5	TRBV28	NA	CASSLLGAGSNQPQHF